This is a list of T cell receptor beta chains from one sample in a study of CD8 T cells in ankylosing spondylitis. One entry per CDR3 protein, called by TCRdb with MiXCR from the 5' RACE reads. This table holds approximately 300,000 distinct CDR3 sequences, more than 20% found once. The sequenced sample consisted of blood, either unsorted or a sorted T cell fraction (not recorded which). These TCRs come from a female donor with ankylosing spondylitis or in good health (not recorded which). CDR3s include the opening cysteine and the closing phenylalanine or tryptophan. D genes are given only for firm matches. Rows may omit the clone size; those that give it use once, few, many or a size class.

v_call	d_call	j_call	clone_size	cdr3_nt	cdr3_aa
TRBV19	NA	TRBJ2-1	NA	TGTGCCAGTAGTTCACCGGGACGGGTGGGCAATGAGCAGTTCTTC	CASSSPGRVGNEQFF
TRBV20-1	NA	TRBJ1-5	NA	TGCAGTGCTAGGGGACTTATCGGGAGTCAGCCCCAGCATTTT	CSARGLIGSQPQHF
TRBV29-1	NA	TRBJ2-5	NA	TGCAGCGGGGAAGGGGATCTCGGAGAGACCCAGTACTTC	CSGEGDLGETQYF
TRBV5-5	NA	TRBJ2-1	NA	TGTGCCAGCAGCCCCGAGGACATAAGCTACAATGAGCAGTTCTTC	CASSPEDISYNEQFF
TRBV18	NA	TRBJ1-3	NA	TGTGCCAGCTCACCATGGGGGCTTGGAAACACCATATATTTT	CASSPWGLGNTIYF
TRBV20-1	NA	TRBJ2-7	NA	TGCAGTGCTACAGGGGGGATCTACGAGCAGTACTTC	CSATGGIYEQYF
TRBV20-1	TRBD2	TRBJ2-1	few	TGCAGTGCTAGTCGTCTAGCGGGAGTTTGGGGCAATGAGCAGTTCTTC	CSASRLAGVWGNEQFF
TRBV27	TRBD2	TRBJ2-1	NA	TGTGCCAGCAGACTACGGCGGGAGGGCCTCAATGAGCAGTTCTTC	CASRLRREGLNEQFF
TRBV13	NA	TRBJ1-1	few	TGTGCCAGCGAGCGCAGGGCGAACACTGAAGCTTTCTTT	CASERRANTEAFF
TRBV29-1	NA	TRBJ2-2	few	TGCAGTGCAGGAAAGACGGGAAACACCGGGGAGCTGTTTTTT	CSAGKTGNTGELFF
TRBV7-2	NA	TRBJ2-3	few	TGTGCCAGCAGCTCCGTCGACGGGTCAGATACGCAGTATTTT	CASSSVDGSDTQYF
TRBV5-2	NA	TRBJ2-1	NA	TGTGCCAGCAGCCCCGGGGTGCGACAGGGTCGTGGTGAGGGCCCCTACAATGAGCAGTTCTTC	CASSPGVRQGRGEGPYNEQFF
TRBV5-1	NA	TRBJ2-7	few	TGCGCCAGCAGGGATGCCCGAGGGGGTGACGAGCAGTACTTC	CASRDARGGDEQYF
TRBV12-3/TRBV12-4	NA	TRBJ2-5	NA	TGTGCCAGCACCCCCCGACAGGACGAAGAGACCCAGTACTTC	CASTPRQDEETQYF
TRBV12-5	NA	TRBJ2-2	few	TGTGCTAGTGGTTTGGCCCGAGGGGTCGGAGGGACCGGGGAGCTGTTTTTT	CASGLARGVGGTGELFF
TRBV28	TRBD2	TRBJ2-3	many	TGTGCCAGCAGTTTAGGGCTAGCGGCGAGACAGTATTTT	CASSLGLAARQYF
TRBV7-9	NA	TRBJ1-6	NA	TGTGCCAGCAGCTTCAGGGGCTCTATGGGAAATTCACCCCTCCACTTT	CASSFRGSMGNSPLHF
TRBV7-2	NA	TRBJ2-1	few	TGTGCCAGCAGCTCCCCCGCATACAATGAGCAGTTCTTC	CASSSPAYNEQFF
TRBV3-1	NA	TRBJ2-3	NA	TGTGCCAGCAGCCCACAGAGGGCGCGCACAGATACGCAGTATTTT	CASSPQRARTDTQYF
TRBV21-1	NA	TRBJ1-1	NA	TGTGCCAGCAGCAAAGTCGCAGGCCCCACTGAAGCTTTCTTT	CASSKVAGPTEAFF